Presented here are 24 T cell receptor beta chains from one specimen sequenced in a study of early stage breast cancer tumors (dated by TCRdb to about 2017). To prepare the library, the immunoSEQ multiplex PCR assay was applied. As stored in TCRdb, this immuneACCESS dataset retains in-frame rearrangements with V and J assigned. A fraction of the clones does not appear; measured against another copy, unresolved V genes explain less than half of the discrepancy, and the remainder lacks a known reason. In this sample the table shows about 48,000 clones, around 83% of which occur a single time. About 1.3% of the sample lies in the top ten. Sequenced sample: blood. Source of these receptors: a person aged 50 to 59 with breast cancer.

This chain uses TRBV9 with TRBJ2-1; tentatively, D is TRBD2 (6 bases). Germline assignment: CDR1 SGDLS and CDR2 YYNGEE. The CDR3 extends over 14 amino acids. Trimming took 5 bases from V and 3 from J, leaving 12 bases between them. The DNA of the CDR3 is TGTGCCAGCAGTCAGAGACTAGTCTACAATGAGCAGTTCTTC. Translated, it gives CASSQRLVYNEQFF.

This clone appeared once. The CDR3 coding sequence is TGTGCCAGCAGCTTAGCCGGAGCCGGGAAGACCCAGTACTTC. It translates to CASSLAGAGKTQYF. J is TRBJ2-5 and V is TRBV7-2; D might be TRBD2 (5 bases). The CDR3 spans 14 residues. The V gene lost 0 bases and the J gene lost 6 bases, with 11 bases spanning the gap. Germline V CDR1 and CDR2: SGHTA, FQGNSA.

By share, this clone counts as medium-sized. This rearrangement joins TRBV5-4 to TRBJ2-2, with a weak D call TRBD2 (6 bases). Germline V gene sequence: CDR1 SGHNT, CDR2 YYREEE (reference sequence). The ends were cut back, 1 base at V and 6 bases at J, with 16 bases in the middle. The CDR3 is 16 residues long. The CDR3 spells CASSLFRGEAAGELFF. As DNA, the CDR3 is TGTGCCAGCAGCTTGTTTCGTGGGGAGGCCGCCGGGGAGCTGTTTTTT.

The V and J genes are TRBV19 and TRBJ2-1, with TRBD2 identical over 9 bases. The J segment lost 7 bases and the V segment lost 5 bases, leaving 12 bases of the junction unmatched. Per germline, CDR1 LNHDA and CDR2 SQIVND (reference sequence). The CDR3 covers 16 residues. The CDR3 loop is CASSGAGGPGENEQFF. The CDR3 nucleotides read TGTGCCAGTAGTGGGGCGGGAGGGCCGGGGGAGAATGAGCAGTTCTTC.

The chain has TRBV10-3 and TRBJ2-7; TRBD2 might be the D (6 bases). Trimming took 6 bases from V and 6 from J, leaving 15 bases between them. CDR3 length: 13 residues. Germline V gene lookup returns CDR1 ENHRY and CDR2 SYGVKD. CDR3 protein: CAISATSFSEQYF. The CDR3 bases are TGTGCCATCAGCGCGACTAGTTTCTCCGAGCAGTACTTC.

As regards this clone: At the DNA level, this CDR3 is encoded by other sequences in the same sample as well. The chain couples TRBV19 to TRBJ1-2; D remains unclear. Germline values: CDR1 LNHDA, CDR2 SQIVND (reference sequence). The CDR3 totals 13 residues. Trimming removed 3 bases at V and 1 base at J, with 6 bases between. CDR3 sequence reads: CASSMNGNYGYTF. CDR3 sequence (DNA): TGTGCCAGTAGTATGAACGGTAACTATGGCTACACCTTC.

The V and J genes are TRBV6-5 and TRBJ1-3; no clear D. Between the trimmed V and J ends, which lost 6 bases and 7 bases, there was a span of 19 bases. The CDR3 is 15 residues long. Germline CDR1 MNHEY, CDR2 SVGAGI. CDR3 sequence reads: CASRPDTVSRNTIYF. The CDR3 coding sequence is TGTGCCAGCAGACCCGACACCGTTTCGAGGAACACCATATATTTT.

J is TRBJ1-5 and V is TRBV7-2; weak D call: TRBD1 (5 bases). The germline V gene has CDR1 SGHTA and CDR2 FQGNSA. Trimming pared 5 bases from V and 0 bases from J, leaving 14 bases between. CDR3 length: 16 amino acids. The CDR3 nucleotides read TGTGCCAGCAGCGCTAGGGGACGGTATAGCAATCAGCCCCAGCATTTT. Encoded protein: CASSARGRYSNQPQHF.

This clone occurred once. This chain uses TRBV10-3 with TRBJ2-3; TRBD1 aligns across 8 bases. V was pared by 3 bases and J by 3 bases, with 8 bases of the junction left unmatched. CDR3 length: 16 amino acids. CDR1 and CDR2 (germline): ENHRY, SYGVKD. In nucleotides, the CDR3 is TGTGCCATCAGTGATAACAGGGGGAAATTGACAGATACGCAGTATTTT. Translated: CAISDNRGKLTDTQYF.

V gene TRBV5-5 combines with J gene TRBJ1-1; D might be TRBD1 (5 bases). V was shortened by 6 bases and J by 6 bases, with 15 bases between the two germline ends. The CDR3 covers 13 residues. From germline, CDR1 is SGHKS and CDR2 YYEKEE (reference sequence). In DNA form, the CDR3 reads TGTGCCAGCACCATAGGGGCTTTAGCTGAAGCTTTCTTT. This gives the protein CASTIGALAEAFF.

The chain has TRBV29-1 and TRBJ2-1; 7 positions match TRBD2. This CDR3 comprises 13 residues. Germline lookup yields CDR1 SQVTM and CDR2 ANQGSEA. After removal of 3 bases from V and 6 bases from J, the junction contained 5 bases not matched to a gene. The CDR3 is CSVEAGAGNEQFF. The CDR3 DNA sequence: TGCAGCGTTGAGGCGGGAGCCGGCAATGAGCAGTTCTTC.

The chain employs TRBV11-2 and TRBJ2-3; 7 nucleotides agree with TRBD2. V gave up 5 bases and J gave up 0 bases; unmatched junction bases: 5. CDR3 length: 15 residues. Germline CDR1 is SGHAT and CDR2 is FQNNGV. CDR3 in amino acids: CASSRLAESTDTQYF. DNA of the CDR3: TGTGCCAGCAGCCGCCTAGCGGAGAGCACAGATACGCAGTATTTT.

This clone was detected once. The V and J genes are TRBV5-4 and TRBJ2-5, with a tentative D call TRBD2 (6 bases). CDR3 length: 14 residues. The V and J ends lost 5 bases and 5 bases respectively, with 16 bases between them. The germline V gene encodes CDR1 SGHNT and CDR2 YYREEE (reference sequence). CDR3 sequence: CASSPSPGDETQYF. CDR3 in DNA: TGTGCCAGCAGTCCCTCCCCGGGGGATGAGACCCAGTACTTC.

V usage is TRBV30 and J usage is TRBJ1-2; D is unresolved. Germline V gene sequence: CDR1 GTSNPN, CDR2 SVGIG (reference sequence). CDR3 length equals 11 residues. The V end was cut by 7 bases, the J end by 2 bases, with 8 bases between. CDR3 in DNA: TGTGCCTTTCAGGTGAACTATGGCTACACCTTC. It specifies CAFQVNYGYTF.

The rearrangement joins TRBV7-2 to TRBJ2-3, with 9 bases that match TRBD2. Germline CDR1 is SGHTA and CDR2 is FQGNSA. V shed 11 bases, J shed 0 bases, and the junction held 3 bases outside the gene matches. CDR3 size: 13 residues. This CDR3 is CAGTSGSTDTQYF. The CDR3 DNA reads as TGTGCCGGTACTAGCGGGAGCACAGATACGCAGTATTTT.

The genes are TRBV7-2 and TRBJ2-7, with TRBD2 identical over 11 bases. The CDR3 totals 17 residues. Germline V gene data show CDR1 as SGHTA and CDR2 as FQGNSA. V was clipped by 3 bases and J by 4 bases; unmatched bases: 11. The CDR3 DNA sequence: TGTGCCAGCAGCTTGTGGGTCACTAGCGGGAGTGGTTACGAGCAGTACTTC. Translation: CASSLWVTSGSGYEQYF.

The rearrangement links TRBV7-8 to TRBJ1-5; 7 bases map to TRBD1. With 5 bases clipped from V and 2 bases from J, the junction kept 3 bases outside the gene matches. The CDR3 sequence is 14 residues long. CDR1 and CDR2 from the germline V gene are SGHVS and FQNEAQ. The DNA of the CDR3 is TGTGCCAGCAGCCAAGGGGGCGGCAATCAGCCCCAGCATTTT. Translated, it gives CASSQGGGNQPQHF. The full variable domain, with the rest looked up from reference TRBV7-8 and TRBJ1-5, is GAGVSQSPRYKVAKRGQDVALRCDPISGHVSLFWYQQALGQGPEFLTYFQNEAQLDKSGLPSDRFFAERPEGSVSTLKIQRTQQEDSAVYLCASSQGGGNQPQHFGDGTRLSIL.

The CDR3 is CASSSHGHRGSYEQYF. In DNA form, the CDR3 reads TGTGCCAGCAGCTCTCATGGACATCGGGGGTCCTACGAGCAGTACTTC. The chain joins TRBV7-9 to TRBJ2-7, with TRBD2 as a possible D gene (6 bases). The germline V and J ends were trimmed by 4 bases and 1 base, with 17 bases remaining between them. This CDR3 comprises 16 residues. Germline V gene data show CDR1 as SEHNR and CDR2 as FQNEAQ (reference sequence).

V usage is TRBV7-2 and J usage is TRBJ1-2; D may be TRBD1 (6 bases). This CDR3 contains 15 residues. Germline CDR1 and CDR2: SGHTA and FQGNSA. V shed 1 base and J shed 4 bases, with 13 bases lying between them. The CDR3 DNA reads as TGTGCCAGCAGCTTAGGTCCGGGGGGCTCCTATGGCTACACCTTC. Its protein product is CASSLGPGGSYGYTF.

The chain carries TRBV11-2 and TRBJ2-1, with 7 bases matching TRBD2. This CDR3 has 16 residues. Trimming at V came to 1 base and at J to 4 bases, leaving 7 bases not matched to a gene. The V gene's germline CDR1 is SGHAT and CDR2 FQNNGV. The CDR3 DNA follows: TGTGCCAGCAGCTTAGTGGCCAGCGGGATGTACAATGAGCAGTTCTTC. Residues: CASSLVASGMYNEQFF.

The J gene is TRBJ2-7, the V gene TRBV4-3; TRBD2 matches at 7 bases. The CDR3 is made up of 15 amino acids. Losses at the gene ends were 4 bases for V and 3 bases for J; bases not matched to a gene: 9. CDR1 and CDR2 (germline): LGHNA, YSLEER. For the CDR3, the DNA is TGCGCCAGCAGCCCCCTAGTGGGGGGGAGCTACGAGCAGTACTTC. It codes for CASSPLVGGSYEQYF.

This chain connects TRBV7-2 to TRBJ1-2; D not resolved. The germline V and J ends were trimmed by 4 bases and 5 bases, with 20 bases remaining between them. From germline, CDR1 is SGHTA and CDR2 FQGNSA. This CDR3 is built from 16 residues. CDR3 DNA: TGTGCCAGCAGCTGGAACGGGGTAGACCCGAGGTATGGCTACACCTTC. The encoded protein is CASSWNGVDPRYGYTF.

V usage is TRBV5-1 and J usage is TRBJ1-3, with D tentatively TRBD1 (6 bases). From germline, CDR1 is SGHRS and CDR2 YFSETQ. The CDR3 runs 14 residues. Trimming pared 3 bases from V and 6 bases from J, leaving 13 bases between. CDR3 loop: CASSWKGDENTIYF. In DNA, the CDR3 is TGCGCCAGCAGCTGGAAGGGGGACGAAAACACCATATATTTT.

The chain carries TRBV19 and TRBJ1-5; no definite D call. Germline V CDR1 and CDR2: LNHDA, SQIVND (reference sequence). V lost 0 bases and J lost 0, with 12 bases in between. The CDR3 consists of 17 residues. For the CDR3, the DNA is TGTGCCAGTAGTATAGATCACGGAGGGTATAGCAATCAGCCCCAGCATTTT. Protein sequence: CASSIDHGGYSNQPQHF.